The 2 T cell receptor beta chains reported below all come from one sample, sequenced in a study of T cell repertoires in cytomegalovirus infection. TCRdb independently ran MiXCR on the reads; one entry per CDR3 protein. The repertoire holds some 800,000 distinct CDR3 sequences, less than 35% seen once, with under 15% in the top ten. These TCRs' antigens remain unknown. Sequencing was performed on cultured CD8+ T cells from PBMCs, taken from culture after CMV antigen stimulation. The source of these receptors is a human donor in good health (CMV status not recorded). Some clones in this sample may be carry-over from other donors' samples.

This clonotype was observed a handful of times. The CDR3 region has the DNA TGTGCCAGCAGCCAAGCAGAAGGGGGACCCCAAGAGACCCAGTACTTC. As protein: CASSQAEGGPQETQYF. This chain links TRBV14 with TRBJ2-5, with a tentative D call TRBD1 (6 bases). Trimming took 1 base from V and 1 from J, leaving 13 bases between them. CDR1 is SGHDN and CDR2 is FVKESK in the germline V gene. The CDR3 consists of 16 residues.

The rearrangement uses TRBV18 and TRBJ1-5, with D maybe TRBD1 (6 bases). Germline loops: CDR1 KGHSH, CDR2 LQKENI. The CDR3 is 18 amino acids. Deletions cut 3 bases from V and 0 bases from J, with 18 bases between. The CDR3 here is CASSPWDKWVYSNQPQHF. CDR3 sequence (DNA): TGTGCCAGCTCACCCTGGGACAAATGGGTATATAGCAATCAGCCCCAGCATTTT.